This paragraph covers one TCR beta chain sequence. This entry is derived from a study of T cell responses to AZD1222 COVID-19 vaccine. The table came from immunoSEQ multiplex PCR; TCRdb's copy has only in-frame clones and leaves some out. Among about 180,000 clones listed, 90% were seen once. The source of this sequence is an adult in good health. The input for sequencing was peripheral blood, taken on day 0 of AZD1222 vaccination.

The CDR3, as DNA: TGCGCCAGCACTACGGCACTCAAAGAGACCCAGTACTTC. It encodes CASTTALKETQYF. V gene TRBV5-1 combines with J gene TRBJ2-5; D is unresolved. The V end lost 6 bases, the J end lost 3 bases, and 12 bases lay between the germline ends. CDR1 is SGHRS, CDR2 YFSETQ, per germline. This CDR3 comprises 13 residues.